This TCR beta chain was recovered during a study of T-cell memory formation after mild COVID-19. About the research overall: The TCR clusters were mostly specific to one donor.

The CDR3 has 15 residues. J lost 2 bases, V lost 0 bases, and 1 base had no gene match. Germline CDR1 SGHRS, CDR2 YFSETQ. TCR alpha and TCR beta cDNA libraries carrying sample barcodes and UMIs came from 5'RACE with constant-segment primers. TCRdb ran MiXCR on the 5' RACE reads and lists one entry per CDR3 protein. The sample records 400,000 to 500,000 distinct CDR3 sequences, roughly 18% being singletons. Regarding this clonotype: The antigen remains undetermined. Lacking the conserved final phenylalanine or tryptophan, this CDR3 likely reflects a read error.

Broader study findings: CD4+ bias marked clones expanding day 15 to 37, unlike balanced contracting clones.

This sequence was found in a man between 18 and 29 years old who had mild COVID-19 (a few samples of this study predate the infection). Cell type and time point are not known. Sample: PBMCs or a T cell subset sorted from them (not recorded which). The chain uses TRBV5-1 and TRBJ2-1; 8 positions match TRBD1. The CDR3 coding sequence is TGCGCCAGCAGCTTGGGGACAGGGACCTACAATGAGCAGTTCTTA. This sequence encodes CASSLGTGTYNEQFL.